The 21 T cell receptor beta chains listed next were all sequenced from one sample in a study of blood T cell repertoires in COVID-19. TCRdb's table, derived via immunoSEQ multiplex PCR, lists solely in-frame clones and lacks some. The sample shows approximately 200,000 clones, roughly 87% of them seen only once. Sequencing input: PBMCs or T cells enriched from blood (not recorded which). These receptors were collected from a woman between 25 and 40 years old who had recovered from COVID-19.

Sample share makes this clone medium-sized (0.01 to 0.1%). The CDR3 loop reads CASSLSGTGVWDGYTF. DNA for the CDR3: TGTGCCAGCAGTTTATCCGGGACAGGGGTTTGGGATGGCTACACCTTC. The chain recombines TRBV28 with TRBJ1-2, with 10 bases fitting TRBD1. Germline loops: CDR1 MDHEN, CDR2 SYDVKM. The V gene end was trimmed by 1 base and the J gene end by 6 bases; junction bases not matched to a gene: 8. CDR3 size: 16 residues.

Concerning this clone itself: A read error is possible here, since a much larger clone lies one base away. The same CDR3 is also encoded by other DNA sequences in this sample. The chain uses TRBV29-1 and TRBJ1-4; 7 bases are a match to TRBD1. The CDR3 covers 12 residues. J was trimmed by 8 bases and V by 4 bases; bases with no gene match: 4. Germline lookup yields CDR1 SQVTM and CDR2 ANQGSEA. CDR3 bases: TGCAGCGTTGGACAGGGAAGGGAAAAACTGTTTTTT. This gives the protein CSVGQGREKLFF.

The J gene is TRBJ1-5, the V gene TRBV4-1; 8 nucleotides match TRBD1. V shed 3 bases, J shed 2 bases, and the junction held 6 bases outside the gene matches. From germline, CDR1 is MGHRA and CDR2 YSYEKL. The CDR3 has 16 residues. Here the CDR3 DNA reads TGCGCCAGCAGCCAGCTCCCGGGACAGGGCAATCAGCCCCAGCATTTT. Translating it yields CASSQLPGQGNQPQHF.

This clone has only a few counts. The chain combines TRBV7-8 with TRBJ1-2; a weak D match, TRBD1 (5 bases). Trimming pared 3 bases from V and 3 bases from J, leaving 8 bases between. The CDR3 loop spans 13 amino acids. Germline CDR1 and CDR2: SGHVS and FQNEAQ. CDR3 coding DNA: TGTGCCAGCAGCTTGGGGGGATACTATGGCTACACCTTC. Encoded protein: CASSLGGYYGYTF.

The V gene is TRBV30, the J gene TRBJ1-2; no clear D gene. The CDR3 runs to 13 residues. With 2 bases removed from V and 4 bases from J, the gap between germline ends came to 11 bases. Looked up from germline, CDR1 is GTSNPN and CDR2 is SVGIG (reference sequence). The DNA for the CDR3 is TGTGCCTGGAGTCCTTCGGGTCCCTATGGCTACACCTTC. Its protein product is CAWSPSGPYGYTF. Drawing the rest from reference TRBV30 and TRBJ1-2, the complete variable domain is SQTIHQWPATLVQPVGSPLSLECTVEGTSNPNLYWYRQAAGRGLQLLFYSVGIGQISSEVPQNLSASRPQDRQFILSSKKLLLSDSGFYLCAWSPSGPYGYTFGSGTRLTVV.

The chain links TRBV24-1 to TRBJ1-1; 8 nucleotides agree with TRBD1. Germline lookup yields CDR1 KGHDR and CDR2 SFDVKD. Trimming took 3 bases from V and 3 from J; bases not matched to a gene: 5. The length of the CDR3 is 15 residues. CDR3 sequence: CATSDTRQGHTEAFF. The CDR3 region has the DNA TGTGCCACCAGTGATACCCGACAGGGGCACACTGAAGCTTTCTTT.

This clone has a single count. The CDR3 bases are TGTGCCAGCAGTACAGGGAGCCTCTCTGGGGCCAACGTCCTGACTTTC. It yields the protein CASSTGSLSGANVLTF. The genes are TRBV5-6 and TRBJ2-6; TRBD1 might be the D (6 bases). The V gene lost 5 bases and the J gene lost 0 bases, with 12 bases spanning the gap. Germline loops: CDR1 SGHDT, CDR2 YYEEEE. This CDR3 comprises 16 residues.

This clone has only one observation. This rearrangement joins TRBV6-2 or TRBV6-3 to TRBJ1-1, with D possibly TRBD1 on 5 matching bases. Trimming left V 4 bases short and J 0 bases short, with 12 bases between. This CDR3 comprises 15 residues. Per the germline V gene, CDR1 is MNHEY and CDR2 is SVGEGT. CDR3 amino acids: CASSSGGDLNTEAFF. The CDR3 nucleotides read TGTGCCAGCAGTTCAGGAGGGGACCTGAACACTGAAGCTTTCTTT.

This clone was recorded a few times. This chain joins TRBV6-5 and TRBJ2-5; D might be TRBD2 (5 bases). Germline CDR1 MNHEY, CDR2 SVGAGI. V lost 0 bases to trimming and J lost 5 bases, with 16 bases between them. The CDR3 extends over 16 amino acids. The CDR3 sequence is CASSYSGVGFGETQYF. CDR3 in DNA: TGTGCCAGCAGTTACTCCGGGGTAGGGTTCGGGGAGACCCAGTACTTC.

The sample holds one count of this clone. The chain recombines TRBV12-3 or TRBV12-4 with TRBJ1-1; TRBD1 matches 8 bases. V lost 6 bases to trimming and J lost 10 bases; unmatched junction nucleotides: 1. The CDR3 is made up of 10 amino acids. CDR3 in DNA: TGTGCCAGCAGGGGACAGGCAGCTTTCTTT. This translates into CASRGQAAFF.

The rearrangement uses TRBV19 and TRBJ2-4, with 8 bases aligning to TRBD2. This CDR3 is 19 amino acids long. Germline V gene sequence: CDR1 LNHDA, CDR2 SQIVND (reference sequence). The J segment lost 6 bases and the V segment lost 5 bases, leaving 21 bases of the junction unmatched. The CDR3 is CASSLRLARHETNLNIQYF. The DNA for the CDR3 is TGTGCCAGTAGTCTCCGACTAGCGCGACATGAAACCAACCTAAACATTCAGTACTTC.

The chain has TRBV4-3 and TRBJ2-3; D call uncertain. Germline CDR1 is LGHNA and CDR2 is YSLEER. The CDR3 has 16 residues. V lost 2 bases to trimming and J lost 1 base, with 13 bases between them. For the CDR3, the DNA is TGCGCCAGCAGCCAAATAGCCCCACCGGGCACAGATACGCAGTATTTT. It translates to CASSQIAPPGTDTQYF.

The V call is TRBV9, the J call TRBJ1-2, with D uncertain. Germline lookup yields CDR1 SGDLS and CDR2 YYNGEE. The CDR3 consists of 12 residues. Trimming removed 5 bases at V and 1 base at J, with 6 bases between. The DNA for the CDR3 is TGTGCCAGCAGTGAGGTTAACTATGGCTACACCTTC. Translating gives CASSEVNYGYTF.

This rearrangement joins TRBV9 to TRBJ1-3; tentatively, D is TRBD1 (6 bases). The CDR3 contains 16 residues. Germline CDR1 is SGDLS and CDR2 is YYNGEE. The V end lost 0 bases, the J end lost 4 bases, and 14 bases lay between the germline ends. DNA of the CDR3: TGTGCCAGCAGCGTAGTGGACGGGGGGCCGGGAAACACCATATATTTT. Amino acids: CASSVVDGGPGNTIYF. Together with reference TRBV9 and TRBJ1-3, the CDR3 gives the full variable domain: DSGVTQTPKHLITATGQRVTLRCSPRSGDLSVYWYQQSLDQGLQFLIQYYNGEERAKGNILERFSAQQFPDLHSELNLSSLELGDSALYFCASSVVDGGPGNTIYFGEGSWLTVV.

The chain is built from TRBV18 and TRBJ2-3; D not certain. CDR1 is KGHSH and CDR2 is LQKENI in the germline V gene. The CDR3 runs 13 residues. V lost 2 bases, J lost 6 bases, and 9 bases lay in between. CDR3 sequence: CASSPETVDTQYF. The CDR3 DNA reads as TGTGCCAGCTCACCAGAGACTGTCGATACGCAGTATTTT.

The chain employs TRBV6-5 and TRBJ2-5, with D possibly TRBD1 on 5 matching bases. Germline values: CDR1 MNHEY, CDR2 SVGAGI. V was clipped by 2 bases and J by 5 bases, with 12 bases between them. The CDR3 length is 14 residues. The CDR3 DNA follows: TGTGCCAGCAGTTACCAGGCAAGGGGTGAGACCCAGTACTTC. Encoded protein: CASSYQARGETQYF.

The chain has TRBV6-2 or TRBV6-3 and TRBJ1-2; 7 bases are a match to TRBD1. J gave up 8 bases and V 2 bases, and 8 bases lay outside the gene matches. The germline V gene has CDR1 MNHEY and CDR2 SVGEGT. The CDR3 has 14 residues. CDR3 sequence reads: CASSYPQRTGGYTF. The DNA of the CDR3 is TGTGCCAGCAGTTACCCCCAAAGGACAGGAGGCTACACCTTC.

V usage is TRBV30 and J usage is TRBJ2-3; a possible D gene is TRBD1 (6 bases). Trimming cost V 2 bases and J 0 bases, with 12 bases left between them. CDR1 and CDR2 from the germline V gene are GTSNPN and SVGIG (reference sequence). The CDR3 covers 15 residues. CDR3 sequence: CAWSNRAASTDTQYF. CDR3 sequence (DNA): TGTGCCTGGAGTAACAGGGCCGCTAGCACAGATACGCAGTATTTT.

The chain links TRBV30 to TRBJ1-6, with a tentative D call TRBD1 (5 bases). Deletions cut 4 bases from V and 4 bases from J, with 14 bases between. This CDR3 is 15 amino acids long. Germline V gene lookup returns CDR1 GTSNPN and CDR2 SVGIG (reference sequence). CDR3: CAWNSGGGYNSPLHF. The DNA of the CDR3 is TGTGCCTGGAATTCCGGGGGGGGATATAATTCACCCCTCCACTTT.

The V call is TRBV30, the J call TRBJ2-5; 9 bases map to TRBD2. The CDR3 runs to 13 residues. Germline lookup yields CDR1 GTSNPN and CDR2 SVGIG (reference sequence). The ends lost 2 bases at V and 5 bases at J; junction bases unmatched: 3. CDR3 region: CAWSFSGGETQYF. CDR3 nucleotide sequence: TGTGCCTGGAGTTTTAGCGGGGGCGAGACCCAGTACTTC.

In regard to this clone: Distinct nucleotide sequences in the sample also encode this CDR3. The J gene is TRBJ1-5, the V gene TRBV18; D not certain. Germline CDR1 KGHSH, CDR2 LQKENI. Trimming stripped 2 bases from V and 7 bases from J, with 9 bases between. The CDR3 runs to 13 residues. This CDR3 reads CASSPLEGQPQHF. The CDR3, as DNA: TGTGCCAGCTCACCATTAGAGGGACAGCCCCAGCATTTT.